This TCR beta chain derives from a study of response to subunit inactivated influenza vaccine. TCRdb ran MiXCR on the RT-PCR reads and lists one entry per CDR3 protein. The sample has about 580,000 distinct CDR3 sequences; less than 15% are singletons. This CDR3 is built from 14 residues. Trimming left V 7 bases short and J 4 bases short, with 16 bases between. Germline V gene sequence: CDR1 SNHLY, CDR2 FYNNEI. Study-wide points: Authors suggested that a seasonal influenza vaccination recruits few new T cells each time.

On this clonotype itself: Its antigen is not identified. Since the CDR3 does not end with the conserved phenylalanine or tryptophan, this likely comes from a read error.

The specimen comprised PBMCs from blood, sampled less than 13 days after vaccination. The clonotype originates from a man aged 50 to 60 who received an inactivated influenza vaccine. V usage is TRBV2 and J usage is TRBJ1-1; the D gene is possibly TRBD1 (6 bases). The CDR3 DNA follows: TGTGCCAGCACCCCGACAGGATTAGGCACTGAAGCTTTCTCT. Its protein is CASTPTGLGTEAFS.